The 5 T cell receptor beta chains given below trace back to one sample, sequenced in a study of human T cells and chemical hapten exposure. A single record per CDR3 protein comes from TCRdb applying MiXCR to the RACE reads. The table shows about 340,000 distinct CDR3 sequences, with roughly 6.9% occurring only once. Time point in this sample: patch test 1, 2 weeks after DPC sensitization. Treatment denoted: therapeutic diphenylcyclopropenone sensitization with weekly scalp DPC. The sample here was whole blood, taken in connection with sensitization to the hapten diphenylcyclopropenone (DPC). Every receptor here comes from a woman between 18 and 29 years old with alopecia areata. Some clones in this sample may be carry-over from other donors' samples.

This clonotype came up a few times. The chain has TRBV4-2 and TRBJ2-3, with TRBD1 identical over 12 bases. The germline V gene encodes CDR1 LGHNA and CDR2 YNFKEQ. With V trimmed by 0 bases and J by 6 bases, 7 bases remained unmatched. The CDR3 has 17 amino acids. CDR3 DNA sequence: TGTGCCAGCAGCCAAGATTTGGGACAGGGGGCCGGTGATACGCAGTATTTT. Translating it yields CASSQDLGQGAGDTQYF.

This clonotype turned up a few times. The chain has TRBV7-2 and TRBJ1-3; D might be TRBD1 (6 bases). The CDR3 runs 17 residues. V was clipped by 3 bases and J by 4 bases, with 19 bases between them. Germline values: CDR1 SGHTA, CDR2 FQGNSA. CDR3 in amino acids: CASSFTPIRGAGNTIYF. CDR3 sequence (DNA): TGTGCCAGCAGCTTTACGCCTATCAGGGGAGCCGGAAACACCATATATTTT.

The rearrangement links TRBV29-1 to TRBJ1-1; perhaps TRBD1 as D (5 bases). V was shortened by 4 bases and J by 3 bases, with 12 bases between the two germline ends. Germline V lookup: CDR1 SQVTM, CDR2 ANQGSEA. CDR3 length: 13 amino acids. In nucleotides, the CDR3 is TGCAGCGTTGTTAGGGGAGCGGACACTGAAGCTTTCTTT. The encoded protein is CSVVRGADTEAFF.

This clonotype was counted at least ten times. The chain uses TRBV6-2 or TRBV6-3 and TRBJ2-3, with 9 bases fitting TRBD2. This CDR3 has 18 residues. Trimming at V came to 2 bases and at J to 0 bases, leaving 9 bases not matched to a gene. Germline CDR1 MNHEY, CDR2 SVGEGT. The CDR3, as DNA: TGTGCCAGCAGTTACCCCGCTGGGCGGGGGGGGAGCACAGATACGCAGTATTTT. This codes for CASSYPAGRGGSTDTQYF.

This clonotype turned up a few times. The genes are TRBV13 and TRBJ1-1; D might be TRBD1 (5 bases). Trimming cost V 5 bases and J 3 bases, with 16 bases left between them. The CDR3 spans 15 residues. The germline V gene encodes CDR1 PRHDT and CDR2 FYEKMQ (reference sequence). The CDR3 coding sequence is TGTGCCAGCAGCCAGGAGCGGGGCTGGGACACTGAAGCTTTCTTT. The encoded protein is CASSQERGWDTEAFF.